This T cell receptor beta chain was found in a study of T-cell reconstitution after alpha-beta-depleted transplantation in children (dated by TCRdb to the mid-2010s). Some background on the complete study: Using TCR repertoire profiling, the study followed T-cell immune reconstitution in a quantitative way in children after TCRalphabeta/CD19-depleted allogeneic hematopoietic cell transplantation. The research as a whole found: The high TCRbeta diversity at day 60 in some patients was ascribed to recipient T cells and intrathymic progenitors that had survived conditioning. Over the following months the frequencies of hyperexpanded clones went down, and after one year T-cell counts and TCRbeta diversity were mostly credited to newly produced T cells. The apparently early recovery of alphabetaT-cell counts about two months after transplant reportedly depended on only several hundred rapidly expanded clones that came from non-depleted graft cells.

As to this clonotype: Its antigen remains undetermined. Nothing much larger sits one base from this clone, and base qualities are not available.

What the treatment or condition label conveys for this sample: allogeneic hematopoietic cell transplantation with graft depleted of TCRalphabeta T cells and CD19 B cells. Transplant recipients were children who received TCRalphabeta/CD19-depleted allogeneic hematopoietic cell grafts. Library generation was performed with PCR. Sequencing was carried out with an Illumina HiSeq 2500. To normalize quantification of the TCRbeta repertoire, the TCR libraries were built with molecular barcoding that relied on unique molecular identifiers. TCRdb passed the public sequencing reads through fastp at Q25 and MiXCR, retaining productive beta sequences. All rows with the same CDR3 protein become a single entry with the most common DNA and genes. This sample holds roughly 110,000 distinct CDR3 sequences; approximately 10% were observed only once. Under 40% of the sample comes from the top ten. The specimen comprised PBMCs, sampled before TCRalphabeta/CD19-depleted stem cell transplant. This TCR came from a boy between 2 and 10 years old with acute lymphoblastic leukemia, due to receive a stem cell transplant.

The CDR3 has the sequence CASSWGGLAAEETQYF. The sequence in DNA is TGCGCCAGCAGCTGGGGGGGACTAGCCGCCGAAGAGACCCAGTACTTC. The V and J segments used are TRBV5-1 and TRBJ2-5, with 9 bases aligning to TRBD2. Reading the germline V gene gives CDR1 SGHRS and CDR2 YFSETQ. The germline V end is reduced by 3 bases and the J end by 3 bases; junction bases left unmatched: 9. The CDR3 spans 16 residues, from the cysteine through the phenylalanine. The retained sequence is limited to the CDR3, 48 bases, with the frame set at the first base.